The 6 T cell receptor beta chains below were found in one sample sequenced in a study of vaccination and CD4 T cells after COVID-19. At the Johns Hopkins FTIC core, DNA taken from cultured CD4+ T cells was sequenced by way of the Oncomine TCR Beta short-read assay. MiXCR, run by TCRdb on the PCR reads, gives a single entry per CDR3 protein. The data hold 15,000 to 20,000 distinct CDR3 sequences, with approximately 35% observed a single time. The antigens of these receptors remain unknown. Specified treatment: roughly 10-day PBMC culture with coronavirus spike peptide pools or control peptides (ViraFEST assay). Sequenced here: CD4+ T cells from blood, cultured in vitro, sampled before SARS-CoV-2 vaccination. The receptor set was obtained from a human donor who received a COVID-19 vaccine.

V is TRBV23-1 and J is TRBJ2-2; possible D gene TRBD2, 6 bases. TRBV23-1 is identified as an open reading frame with a role that is uncertain. Trimming stripped 9 bases from V and 3 bases from J, with 17 bases between. CDR3 length: 15 amino acids. The DNA of the CDR3 is TGCGCCAGGCCGTCATGGAGGGGAGACACCGGGGAGCTGTTTTTT. This encodes CARPSWRGDTGELFF.

This clonotype was detected a few times. The chain recombines TRBV7-6 with TRBJ1-2; D is unresolved. CDR1 is SGHVS, CDR2 FNYEAQ, per germline. This CDR3 comprises 15 residues. The ends were cut back, 1 base at V and 0 bases at J, with 9 bases in the middle. The CDR3 reads CASSLGHHTNYGYTF. DNA of the CDR3: TGTGCCAGCAGCTTAGGACACCACACTAACTATGGCTACACCTTC. Together with reference TRBV7-6 and TRBJ1-2, the CDR3 gives the full variable domain: GAGVSQSPRYKVTKRGQDVALRCDPISGHVSLYWYRQALGQGPEFLTYFNYEAQQDKSGLPNDRFSAERPEGSISTLTIQRTEQRDSAMYRCASSLGHHTNYGYTFGSGTRLTVV.

CDR3: CAWSATGLETQYF. The CDR3 DNA sequence: TGTGCCTGGAGTGCCACAGGGCTGGAGACCCAGTACTTC. The V call is TRBV30, the J call TRBJ2-5; D might be TRBD1 (6 bases). The germline V and J ends were trimmed by 1 base and 5 bases, with 11 bases remaining between them. From germline, CDR1 is GTSNPN and CDR2 SVGIG (reference sequence). CDR3 length: 13 residues.

This rearrangement joins TRBV5-1 to TRBJ2-3; either TRBD1 or TRBD2 may fit D (5 bases each). Deletions cut 0 bases from V and 0 bases from J, with 14 bases between. Germline CDR1 SGHRS, CDR2 YFSETQ. This CDR3 has 17 residues. The CDR3 DNA follows: TGCGCCAGCAGCTTGGGGCTTGGGGGTACTAGCACAGATACGCAGTATTTT. It encodes CASSLGLGGTSTDTQYF. Complete variable domain (other parts from reference TRBV5-1 and TRBJ2-3): KAGVTQTPRYLIKTRGQQVTLSCSPISGHRSVSWYQQTPGQGLQFLFEYFSETQRNKGNFPGRFSGRQFSNSRSEMNVSTLELGDSALYLCASSLGLGGTSTDTQYFGPGTRLTVL.

Worth noting for this clonotype: The junction and the germline gene differ at one end; a read error may be behind it. This chain connects TRBV7-9 to TRBJ1-1, with 7 bases aligning to TRBD1. The germline V gene encodes CDR1 SEHNR and CDR2 FQNEAQ (reference sequence). The length of the CDR3 is 13 residues. CDR3: CASRGEVNTEAFF. Here the CDR3 DNA reads TGCGCCAGCAGGGGGGAGGTGAACACTGAAGCTTTCTTT.

The chain employs TRBV18 and TRBJ2-3; 7 nucleotides align to TRBD2. Trimming took 3 bases from V and 4 from J; bases not matched to a gene: 7. Per the germline V gene, CDR1 is KGHSH and CDR2 is LQKENI. CDR3 length: 15 residues. For the CDR3, the DNA is TGTGCCAGCTCACCCCGGGAGGCCCGTCCAGATACGCAGTATTTT. It is translated as CASSPREARPDTQYF. Based on the CDR3 plus reference TRBV18 and TRBJ2-3, the full variable domain is NAGVMQNPRHLVRRRGQEARLRCSPMKGHSHVYWYRQLPEEGLKFMVYLQKENIIDESGMPKERFSAEFPKEGPSILRIQQVVRGDSAAYFCASSPREARPDTQYFGPGTRLTVL.